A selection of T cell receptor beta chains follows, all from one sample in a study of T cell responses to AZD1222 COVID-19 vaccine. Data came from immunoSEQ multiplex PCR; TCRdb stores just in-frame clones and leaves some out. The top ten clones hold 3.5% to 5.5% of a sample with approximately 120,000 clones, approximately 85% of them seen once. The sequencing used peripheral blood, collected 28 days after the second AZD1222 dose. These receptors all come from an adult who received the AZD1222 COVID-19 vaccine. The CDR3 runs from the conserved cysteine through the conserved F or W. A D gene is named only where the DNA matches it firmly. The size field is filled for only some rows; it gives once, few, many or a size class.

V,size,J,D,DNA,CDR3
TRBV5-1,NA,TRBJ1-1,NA,TGCGCCAGCAGCTTGGTGCCCACGAACACTGAAGCTTTCTTT,CASSLVPTNTEAFF
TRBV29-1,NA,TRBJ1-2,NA,TGCAGCGTGACAGTATTGGGCGGCTATGGCTACACCTTC,CSVTVLGGYGYTF
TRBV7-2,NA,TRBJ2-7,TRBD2,TGTGCCAGCAGCCCCGCTAGTTTAGGGACTAGCCACGAGCAGTACTTC,CASSPASLGTSHEQYF
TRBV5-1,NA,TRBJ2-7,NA,TGCGCCAGCAGCTTGTTTTCAGGGGATTCTTCCGAGCAGTACTTC,CASSLFSGDSSEQYF
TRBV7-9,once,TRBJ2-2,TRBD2,TGTGCCAGCAGCTTCAACGGCGGGGGGGCCATAGAGCTGTTTTTT,CASSFNGGGAIELFF
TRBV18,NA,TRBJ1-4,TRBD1,TGTGCCAGCTCACCCCGGGACAGGGGGCAACAGGAAAAACTGTTTTTT,CASSPRDRGQQEKLFF
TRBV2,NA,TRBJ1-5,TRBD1,TGTGCCAGCACGGACAGGGACAATCAGCCCCAGCATTTT,CASTDRDNQPQHF
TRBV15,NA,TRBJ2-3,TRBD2,TGTGCCACCAGCACCCCGAGAAGCGGGGAAACAGATACGCAGTATTTT,CATSTPRSGETDTQYF
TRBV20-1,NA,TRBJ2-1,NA,TGCAGTGCTAGAGAGGTCAGGGGGCAGTTCTTC,CSAREVRGQFF
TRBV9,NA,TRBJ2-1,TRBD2,TGTGCCAGCAGCGGACAAGCGGGGGGGCCTCATGAGCAGTTCTTC,CASSGQAGGPHEQFF
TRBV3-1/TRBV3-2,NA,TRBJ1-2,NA,TGTGCCAGCAGCCAAGCGGCCGGGAGCTATGGCTACACCTTC,CASSQAAGSYGYTF
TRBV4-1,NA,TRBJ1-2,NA,TGCGCCAGCAGCCAAATTGCCTCGGGGGAGGTCTATGGCTACACCTTC,CASSQIASGEVYGYTF
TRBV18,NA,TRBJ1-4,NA,TGTGCCAGCTCACTCCAGGGCCTGGATAATGAAAAACTGTTTTTT,CASSLQGLDNEKLFF
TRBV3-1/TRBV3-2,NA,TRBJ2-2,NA,TGTGCCAGCAGCCCCGCTAACGGGGCCGGGGAGCTGTTTTTT,CASSPANGAGELFF
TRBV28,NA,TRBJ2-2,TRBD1,TGTGCCAGCAGTACATACAGGGGGGCCGGGGAGCTGTTTTTT,CASSTYRGAGELFF
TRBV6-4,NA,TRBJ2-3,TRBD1,TGTGCCAGCAGTACGACAGGGGCGCGCACAGATACGCAGTATTTT,CASSTTGARTDTQYF
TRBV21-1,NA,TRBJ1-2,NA,TGTGCCAGCAGCAAAGACCGACCTAACTATGGCTACACCTTC,CASSKDRPNYGYTF
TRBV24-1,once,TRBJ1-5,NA,TGTGCCACCAGTGATGAGGTGGGTAGCCAGCATTTT,CATSDEVGSQHF
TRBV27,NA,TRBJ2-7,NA,TGTGCCAGCAGACCAGCCCAGGGGGGCTCCTACGAGCAGTACTTC,CASRPAQGGSYEQYF
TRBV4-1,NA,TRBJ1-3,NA,TGCGCCAGCAGCCAAGAACCGCCTGATAGGGGCTCTGGAAACACCATATATTTT,CASSQEPPDRGSGNTIYF
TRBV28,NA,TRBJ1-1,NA,TGTGCCAGCAGTTCCTTGTCACTGGGTAAGAACACTGAAGCTTTCTTT,CASSSLSLGKNTEAFF
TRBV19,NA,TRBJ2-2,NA,TGTGCCAGTAGTACATCAGCAGGGGCGACCGGGGAGCTGTTTTTT,CASSTSAGATGELFF
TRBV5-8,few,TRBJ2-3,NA,TGTGCCAGCAGCCTACAGGGCTATCAGGCAGATACGCAGTATTTT,CASSLQGYQADTQYF
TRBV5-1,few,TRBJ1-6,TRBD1,TGCGCCAGCAGCTCACGATCCGGGACAGGGCAGAATTCACCCCTCCACTTT,CASSSRSGTGQNSPLHF
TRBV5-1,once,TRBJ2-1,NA,TGCGCCAGCAGCTTGGAATACTCAGGGCCAGGACGGGAAGAGCAGTTCTTC,CASSLEYSGPGREEQFF
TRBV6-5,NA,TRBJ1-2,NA,TGTGCCAGCAACCTCATGGGGTATGGCTACACCTTC,CASNLMGYGYTF
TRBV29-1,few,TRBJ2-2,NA,TGCAGCGTCTCGACTACCGGGGAGCTGTTTTTT,CSVSTTGELFF
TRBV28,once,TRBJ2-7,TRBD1,TGTGCCAGTATACAGGGGGACGCATCCTACGAGCAGTACTTC,CASIQGDASYEQYF
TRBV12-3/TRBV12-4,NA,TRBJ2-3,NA,TGTGCCAGCAGAAGGAGGGGCACAGATACGCAGTATTTT,CASRRRGTDTQYF
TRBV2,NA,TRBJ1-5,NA,TGTGCCAGCAACCCTCAGACCGGCAATCAGCCCCAGCATTTT,CASNPQTGNQPQHF
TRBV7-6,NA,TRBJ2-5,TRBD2,TGTGCCAGCAGCTACCTAGCATCTGGACTAGCGGGTGGTCGGACCCAGTACTTC,CASSYLASGLAGGRTQYF
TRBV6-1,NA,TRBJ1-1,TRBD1,TGTGCCAGCAGTGAAGAGACAGGGGGGGATATGAACACTGAAGCTTTCTTT,CASSEETGGDMNTEAFF
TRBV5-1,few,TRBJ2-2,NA,TGCGCCAGCAACCCCTCCAGGGTGAACACCGGGGAGCTGTTTTTT,CASNPSRVNTGELFF
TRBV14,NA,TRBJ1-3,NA,TGTGCCAGCAGCCGACAGGCCAACTCTGGAAACACCATATATTTT,CASSRQANSGNTIYF
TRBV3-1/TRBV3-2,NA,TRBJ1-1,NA,TGTGCCAGCAGCCAACTTTGGGACGGGAACACTGAAGCTTTCTTT,CASSQLWDGNTEAFF
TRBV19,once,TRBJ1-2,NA,TGTGCCACCCAATCCGGGACGGACAACTATGGCTACACCTTC,CATQSGTDNYGYTF
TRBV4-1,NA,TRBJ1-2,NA,TGCGCCAGCAGCCAAGAGGTTTTATTGTCCAACTATGGCTACACCTTC,CASSQEVLLSNYGYTF
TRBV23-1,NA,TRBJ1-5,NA,TGCGCCAGCAGTCCGGACGGGTTCAATCAGCCCCAGCATTTT,CASSPDGFNQPQHF
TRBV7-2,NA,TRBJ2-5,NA,TGTGCCAGCAGCTTCTCCAGAAGTGAGACCCAGTACTTC,CASSFSRSETQYF
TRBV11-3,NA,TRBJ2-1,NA,TGTGCCAGCAGCCCAAGGGTCCATGAGCAGTTCTTC,CASSPRVHEQFF
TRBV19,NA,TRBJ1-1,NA,TGTGCCAGTAGTCTTCGGACAGTAGAGACTACTGAAGCTTTCTTT,CASSLRTVETTEAFF
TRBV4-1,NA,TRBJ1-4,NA,TGCGCCAGCAGCCAACAGGGTTTTGGGTTTGCTAATGAAAAACTGTTTTTT,CASSQQGFGFANEKLFF
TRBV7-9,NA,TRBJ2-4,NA,TGTGCCAGCAGCTTAGCGTCGTATAGGGCCAAAAACATTCAGTACTTC,CASSLASYRAKNIQYF
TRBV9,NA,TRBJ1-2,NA,TGTGCCAGCAGCGCGGGGAATGGCGATGGCTACACCTTC,CASSAGNGDGYTF
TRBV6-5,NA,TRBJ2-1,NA,TGTGCCAGCAGTCCGGGGGGCCGCTACAATGAGCAGTTCTTC,CASSPGGRYNEQFF
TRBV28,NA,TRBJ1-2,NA,TGTGCCAGCAGTTTTGGGGCAGCCGAGCGCTACACCTTC,CASSFGAAERYTF
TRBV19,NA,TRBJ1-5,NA,TGTGCCAGTAGTATTTTCGCCACTAATCAGCCCCAGCATTTT,CASSIFATNQPQHF
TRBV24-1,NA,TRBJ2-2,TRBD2,TGTGCCACCAGTGATTTTCGGGGGGAGACCGGGGAGCTGTTTTTT,CATSDFRGETGELFF
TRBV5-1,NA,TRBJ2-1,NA,TGCGCCAGCAGTACCGCATCTCTCTACAATGAGCAGTTCTTC,CASSTASLYNEQFF
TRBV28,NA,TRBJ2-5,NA,TGTGCCAGCAGTGCCCTAAACGGACAAGAGACCCAGTACTTC,CASSALNGQETQYF
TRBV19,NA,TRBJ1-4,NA,TGTGCCAGTATCCCACAGGGAGGCGAAAAACTGTTTTTT,CASIPQGGEKLFF
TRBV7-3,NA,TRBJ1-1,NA,TGTGCCAGCAGCTTAAGTCCGGAGATGAACACTGAAGCTTTCTTT,CASSLSPEMNTEAFF
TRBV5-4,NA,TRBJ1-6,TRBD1,TGTGCCAGCAGCCATGACAGGGGGCGTTCACCCCTCCACTTT,CASSHDRGRSPLHF
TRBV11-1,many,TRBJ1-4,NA,TGTGCCAGCAGCAATCCGGACGGTGGGAATGAAAAACTGTTTTTT,CASSNPDGGNEKLFF
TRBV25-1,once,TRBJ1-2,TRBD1,TGTGCCAGCAGTGAATCAGGGACAGTTAACTATGGCTACACCTTC,CASSESGTVNYGYTF
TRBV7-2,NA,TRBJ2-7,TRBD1,TGTGCCAGCAGCTCCAGCGGGACAGGGATAGACGAGCAGTACTTC,CASSSSGTGIDEQYF
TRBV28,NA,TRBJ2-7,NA,TGTGCCAGCAGTTTATACGGGGACCTCTACGAGCAGTACTTC,CASSLYGDLYEQYF
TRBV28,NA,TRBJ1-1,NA,TGTGCCCACAAGGGGGGCAACACTGAAGCTTTCTTT,CAHKGGNTEAFF
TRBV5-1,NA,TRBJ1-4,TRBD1,TGCGCCAGCAGCTTGGGGGACAGGAGAAATGAAAAACTGTTTTTT,CASSLGDRRNEKLFF
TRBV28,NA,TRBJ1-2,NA,TGTGCCAGCAGTTTAATTGGTACTGGGCAGGGCCGAGTCTCTGGCTACACCTTC,CASSLIGTGQGRVSGYTF